These T cell receptor beta chains were read from a single sample in a study of blood T cell repertoires in COVID-19. Here immunoSEQ multiplex PCR was the method, and the copy in TCRdb shows in-frame clones only, minus some. The data contain about 58,000 clones, around 85% of them singletons. The material sequenced was peripheral blood. The receptors derive from a human donor in a cohort sampled during active COVID-19. Both conserved end residues are trimmed from each CDR3.

>TRBJ1-2|TRBV3-1/TRBV3-2
ASSQDPRVGGYT
>TRBJ2-5|TRBV6-2/TRBV6-3
ASSWGYSGGPSPGQETQY
>TRBJ2-5|TRBV11-2
ASSLMRQQETQY
>TRBJ2-3|TRBV5-3
ARSYVGLFTDTQY
>TRBJ2-7|TRBV5-6
ASSLWRRVYEQY
>TRBJ1-2|TRBV19
ASNPTTEAGYT
>TRBJ1-2|TRBV2
ASSRGQGPSGYT
>TRBJ1-3|TRBV7-2
ASSLVGAAIGNTIY
>TRBJ1-2|TRBV19
ASSPDSSYGYT
>TRBJ1-6|TRBV18
ASSPRTDYNSPLH
>TRBJ1-1|TRBV7-9
ASSLLQGTNTEAF
>TRBJ2-7|TRBV6-1
ASSEPQDSTYEQY
>TRBJ1-1|TRBV6-5
ASSFRPKDEAF
>TRBJ2-1|TRBV19
ASRWSGGSYNEQF
>TRBJ2-7|TRBV29-1
SVNRGYEQY
>TRBJ2-5|TRBV5-6
ASSFFRGSETQY
>TRBJ2-3|TRBV24-1
ATSAGTGGTDTQY
>TRBJ2-2|TRBV10-2
ASSDRSAGVLNTGELF
>TRBJ1-1|TRBV18
ASSNPSDSRNTEAF
>TRBJ2-3|TRBV2
ASSESRTVTDTQY
>TRBJ1-1|TRBV12-3/TRBV12-4
ASSLQGGTEAF
>TRBJ2-7|TRBV5-1
ASSSDSGGYGEQY
>TRBJ1-2|TRBV7-9
ASSLARGSTYT
>TRBJ2-1|TRBV3-1/TRBV3-2
ASSQKPGQGFNEQF
>TRBJ2-7|TRBV7-8
ASSPSGTSYEQY
>TRBJ2-7|TRBV28
ASSLLRDEQY
>TRBJ2-3|TRBV5-1
ASRLAGNTDTQY
>TRBJ1-3|TRBV3-1/TRBV3-2
ASSQAPGSSGNTIY
>TRBJ1-1|TRBV5-1
ASSLADTEAF
>TRBJ1-5|TRBV5-1
ASSLVQGRKPQH
>TRBJ1-4|TRBV28
ASSSLEKLF
>TRBJ1-2|TRBV30
ALSLSAHYGYT
>TRBJ2-3|TRBV5-8
ASSQGTSQTADTQY
>TRBJ2-3|TRBV19
ASTPLAGEDTQY
>TRBJ2-1|TRBV7-2
ASSSRDGMANEQF
>TRBJ2-3|TRBV10-3
AISERAGGGDTQY
>TRBJ1-4|TRBV25-1
ASSAPGQGAEKLF
>TRBJ2-2|TRBV5-1
ASSPSGTNTGELF